This T cell receptor (beta chain) was captured by sequencing in a study of blood T cell repertoires in COVID-19 (dated by TCRdb to 2018 to 2021). As for the study more broadly: The collaborator samples originated in the United States, Italy and Spain and spanned the acute and convalescent phases of COVID-19. The prospective study material was composed of cDNA or gDNA derived from T cells, B-cell-depleted T cells, or PBMCs. Subjects who had been exposed to COVID-19, were actively infected with it, or had recovered from it provided the deeply sampled blood TCRbeta repertoires that made up the dataset. The repertoires were released in a freely available public database meant as a resource for research on the immune response to SARS-CoV-2. Samples came from the ongoing ImmuneRACE study (first 160 participants) plus 1,254 subjects from 6 global collaborators. Nearly every sample came with metadata listing a de-identified subject ID, COVID-19 status, age in years and sex. Where available, HLA class I and class II types were obtained from metadata supplied by the sample provider rather than from assay-based typing. What the work shows at the level of the full study, not this receptor alone: Clinical and demographic metadata were provided uncurated, with the amount varying by source and participant.

Collaborating institutions collected whole blood in K2EDTA tubes following their own protocols. For TCRbeta analysis, collaborators shipped samples in one of three forms: frozen whole blood, isolated PBMCs, or DNA extracted from either of those sample types. The immunoSEQ Assay, a bias-controlled multiplex PCR, was used to amplify TCRbeta CDR3 regions from genomic DNA. Regarding the original processing steps: Within the assay, amplification of reference gene primers was used to estimate how many nucleated cells each sample contained. Sequence reads were collapsed and filtered to measure the absolute abundance of every unique TCRbeta CDR3 rearrangement. For each sample, productive Simpson clonality was calculated as the square root of Simpson's diversity index across productive rearrangements. TCRdb took this table from immuneACCESS and kept in-frame rearrangements with V and J called. Such tables lack part of the clones; where checked against another copy, unresolved V genes explain under half of the gap, and the rest is unexplained. From that table come the V and J calls and clone size; the DNA was used to work out D and trimming. The sample records 100,000 to 150,000 clones, around 87% of which are singletons. The ten largest clones take up around 30% of the sample.

With regard to this clone: Its antigen specificity is not known. Base qualities are not at hand, and no much larger clone is one base apart.

V was cut back by 3 bases and J by 6 bases, leaving a gap of 8 bases between them. There are 12 amino acids in the CDR3, from cysteine to phenylalanine inclusive. Kept here is only the CDR3 DNA, which spans 36 bases and is read in frame from base 1. In this chain, TRBV12-3 or TRBV12-4 is recombined with TRBJ1-2; a confident D gene designation cannot be given. The sequenced sample was peripheral blood. The receptor was derived from a man between 65 and 79 years old with active or convalescent COVID-19. The DNA sequence is given as TGTGCCAGCAGTTTCGGAGGGAATGGCTACACCTTC. It is translated as CASSFGGNGYTF.